Given below is one TCR beta chain in context. The sample originates from a study of blood T cell repertoires in COVID-19. Study information: T cells, B-cell-depleted T cells, or PBMCs supplied cDNA or gDNA.

Study processing details: The assay estimated nucleated cells by amplifying reference gene primers. Using immunoSEQ multiplex PCR, the repertoire was profiled, and TCRdb retains in-frame clones only, with some absent. From that table come the V and J calls and clone size; the DNA was used to work out D and trimming. This sample yields a few hundred thousand clones, of which just over 85% are seen a single time; nearly 4.5% belongs to the top ten. Germline loops: CDR1 SNHLY, CDR2 FYNNEI. The CDR3 contains 13 residues. V lost 8 bases, J lost 3 bases, and 11 bases lay in between. Material: peripheral blood. The chain employs TRBV2 and TRBJ1-5; unclear D gene. The sequence was obtained from a man aged 50 to 60 with acute or convalescent COVID-19. The CDR3 DNA sequence: TGTGCCAGCCGACTGTTCATCAATCAGCCCCAGCATTTT. It codes for CASRLFINQPQHF. The full variable domain, rest sourced from reference TRBV2 and TRBJ1-5, is EPEVTQTPSHQVTQMGQEVILRCVPISNHLYFYWYRQILGQKVEFLVSFYNNEISEKSEIFDDQFSVERPDGSNFTLKIRSTKLEDSAMYFCASRLFINQPQHFGDGTRLSIL.